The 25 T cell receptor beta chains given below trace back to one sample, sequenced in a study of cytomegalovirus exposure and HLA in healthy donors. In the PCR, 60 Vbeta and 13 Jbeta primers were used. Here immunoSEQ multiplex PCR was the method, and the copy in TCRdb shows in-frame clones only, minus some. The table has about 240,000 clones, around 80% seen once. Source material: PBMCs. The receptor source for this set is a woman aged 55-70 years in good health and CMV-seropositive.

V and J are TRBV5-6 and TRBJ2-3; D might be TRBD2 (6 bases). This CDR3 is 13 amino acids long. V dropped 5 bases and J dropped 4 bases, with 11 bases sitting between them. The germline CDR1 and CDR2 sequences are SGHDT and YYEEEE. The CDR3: CASSLWEADTQYF. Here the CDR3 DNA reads TGTGCCAGCAGTCTGTGGGAGGCAGATACGCAGTATTTT.

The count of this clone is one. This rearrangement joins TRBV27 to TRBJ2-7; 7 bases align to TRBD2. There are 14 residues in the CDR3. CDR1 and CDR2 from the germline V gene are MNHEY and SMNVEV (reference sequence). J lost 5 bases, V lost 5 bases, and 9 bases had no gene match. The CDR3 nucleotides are TGTGCCAGCAGTCCTGGGGGGGAGGTTGACGAGCAGTACTTC. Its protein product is CASSPGGEVDEQYF.

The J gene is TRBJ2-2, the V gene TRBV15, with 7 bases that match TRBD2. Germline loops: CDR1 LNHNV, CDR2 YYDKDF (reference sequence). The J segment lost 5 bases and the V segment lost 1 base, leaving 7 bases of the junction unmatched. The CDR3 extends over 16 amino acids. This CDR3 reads CATSRGGSRSTGELFF. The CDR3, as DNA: TGTGCCACCAGCAGAGGCGGGAGTAGGAGTACCGGGGAGCTGTTTTTT. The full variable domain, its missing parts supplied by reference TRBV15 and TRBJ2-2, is DAMVIQNPRYQVTQFGKPVTLSCSQTLNHNVMYWYQQKSSQAPKLLFHYYDKDFNNEADTPDNFQSRRPNTSFCFLDIRSPGLGDTAMYLCATSRGGSRSTGELFFGEGSRLTVL.

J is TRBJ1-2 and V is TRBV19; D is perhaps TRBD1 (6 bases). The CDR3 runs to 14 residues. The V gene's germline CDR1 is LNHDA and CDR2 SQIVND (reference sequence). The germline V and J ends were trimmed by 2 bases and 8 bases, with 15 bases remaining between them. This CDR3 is CASSIPLLGGGYTF. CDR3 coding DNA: TGTGCCAGTAGTATACCCCTCCTTGGGGGCGGCTACACCTTC.

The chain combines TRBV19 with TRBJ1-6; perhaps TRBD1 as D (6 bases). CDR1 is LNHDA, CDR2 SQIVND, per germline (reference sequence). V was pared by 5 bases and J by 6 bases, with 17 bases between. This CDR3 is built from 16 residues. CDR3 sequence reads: CASSESAGAFNSPLHF. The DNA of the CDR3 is TGTGCCAGTAGTGAATCGGCAGGGGCCTTTAATTCACCCCTCCACTTT.

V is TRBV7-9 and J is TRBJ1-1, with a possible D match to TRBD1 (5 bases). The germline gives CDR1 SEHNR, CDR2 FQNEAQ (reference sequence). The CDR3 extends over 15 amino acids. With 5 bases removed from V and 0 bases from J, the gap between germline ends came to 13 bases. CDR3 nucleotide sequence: TGTGCCAGCAGCCCTAGACAGATCATGAACACTGAAGCTTTCTTT. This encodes CASSPRQIMNTEAFF.

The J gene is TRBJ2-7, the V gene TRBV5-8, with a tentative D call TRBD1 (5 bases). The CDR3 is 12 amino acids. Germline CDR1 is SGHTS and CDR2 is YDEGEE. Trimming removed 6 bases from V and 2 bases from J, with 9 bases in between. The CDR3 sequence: CASTREPYEQYF. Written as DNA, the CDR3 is TGTGCCAGCACCAGGGAACCCTACGAGCAGTACTTC.

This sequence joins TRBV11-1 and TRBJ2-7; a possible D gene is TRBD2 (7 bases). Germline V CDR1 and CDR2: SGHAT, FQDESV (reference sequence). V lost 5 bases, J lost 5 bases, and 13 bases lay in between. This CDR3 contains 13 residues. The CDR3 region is CASSKWGGNEQYF. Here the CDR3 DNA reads TGTGCCAGCAGCAAGTGGGGGGGCAACGAGCAGTACTTC.

For the CDR3, the DNA is TGCGCCAGCAGCTTAGACAGGCTAGCTAATGAGCAGTTCTTC. Amino acid sequence: CASSLDRLANEQFF. This chain connects TRBV5-1 to TRBJ2-1; TRBD1 is a possible D gene (6 bases). Trimming pared 2 bases from V and 7 bases from J, leaving 13 bases between. The CDR3 contains 14 residues. Looked up from germline, CDR1 is SGHRS and CDR2 is YFSETQ.

CDR3 in amino acids: CASKGQGAIRETQYF. The CDR3 DNA sequence: TGTGCCAGTAAGGGGCAGGGGGCAATCCGGGAGACCCAGTACTTC. The chain carries TRBV19 and TRBJ2-5, with 8 bases lining up with TRBD1. The length of the CDR3 is 15 residues. V was clipped by 7 bases and J by 5 bases; unmatched bases: 12. The germline CDR1 and CDR2 sequences are LNHDA and SQIVND (reference sequence).

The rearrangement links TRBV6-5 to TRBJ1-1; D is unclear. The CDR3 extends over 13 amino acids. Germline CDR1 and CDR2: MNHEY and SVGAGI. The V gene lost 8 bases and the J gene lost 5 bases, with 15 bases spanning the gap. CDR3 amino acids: CASRVSRATEAFF. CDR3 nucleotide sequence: TGTGCCAGCCGGGTTTCGAGGGCGACTGAAGCTTTCTTT.

CDR3 amino acids: CASTTGYGYTF. In DNA, the CDR3 is TGTGCCAGCACTACAGGGTATGGCTACACCTTC. V is TRBV28 and J is TRBJ1-2; D might be TRBD1 (6 bases). Trimming cost V 7 bases and J 5 bases, with 8 bases left between them. This CDR3 has 11 amino acids. Germline values: CDR1 MDHEN, CDR2 SYDVKM.

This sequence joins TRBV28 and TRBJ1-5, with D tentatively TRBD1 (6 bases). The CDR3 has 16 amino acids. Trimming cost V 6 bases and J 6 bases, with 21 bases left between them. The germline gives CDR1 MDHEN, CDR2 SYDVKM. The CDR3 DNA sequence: TGTGCCAGCAGCCCCTCCGGGGGCGGGAGAGGTCAGCCCCAGCATTTT. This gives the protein CASSPSGGGRGQPQHF.

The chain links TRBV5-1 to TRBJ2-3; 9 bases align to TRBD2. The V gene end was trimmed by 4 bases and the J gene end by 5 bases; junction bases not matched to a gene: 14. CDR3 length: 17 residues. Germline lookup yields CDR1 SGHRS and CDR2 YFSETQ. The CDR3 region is CASSTGTLAGFKDTQYF. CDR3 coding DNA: TGCGCCAGCAGCACTGGCACCCTAGCGGGATTTAAAGATACGCAGTATTTT.

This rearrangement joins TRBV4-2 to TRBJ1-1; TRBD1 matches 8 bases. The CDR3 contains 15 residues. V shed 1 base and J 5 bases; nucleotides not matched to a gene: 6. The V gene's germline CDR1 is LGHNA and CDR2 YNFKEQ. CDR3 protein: CASSQAQGARTEAFF. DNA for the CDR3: TGTGCCAGCAGCCAAGCCCAGGGGGCAAGGACTGAAGCTTTCTTT.

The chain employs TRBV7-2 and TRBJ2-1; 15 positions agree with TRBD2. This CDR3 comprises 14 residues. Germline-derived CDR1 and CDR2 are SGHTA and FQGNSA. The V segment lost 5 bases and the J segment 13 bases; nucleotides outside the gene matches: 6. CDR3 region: CASSQGLAGGQQFF. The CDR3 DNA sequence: TGTGCCAGCAGCCAGGGACTAGCGGGAGGTCAACAGTTCTTC.

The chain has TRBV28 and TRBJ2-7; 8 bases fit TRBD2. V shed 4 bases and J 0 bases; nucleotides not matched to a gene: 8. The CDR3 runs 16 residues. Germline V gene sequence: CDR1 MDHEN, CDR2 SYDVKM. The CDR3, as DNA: TGTGCCAGCAGTTACACTTCCGGGACTAGCTCCTACGAGCAGTACTTC. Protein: CASSYTSGTSSYEQYF.

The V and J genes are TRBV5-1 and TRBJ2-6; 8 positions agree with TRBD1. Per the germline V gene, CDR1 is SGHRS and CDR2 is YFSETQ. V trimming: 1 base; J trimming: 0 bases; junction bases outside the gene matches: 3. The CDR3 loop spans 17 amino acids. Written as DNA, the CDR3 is TGCGCCAGCAGCTTGACAGGGGGACCCTCTGGGGCCAACGTCCTGACTTTC. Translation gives CASSLTGGPSGANVLTF.

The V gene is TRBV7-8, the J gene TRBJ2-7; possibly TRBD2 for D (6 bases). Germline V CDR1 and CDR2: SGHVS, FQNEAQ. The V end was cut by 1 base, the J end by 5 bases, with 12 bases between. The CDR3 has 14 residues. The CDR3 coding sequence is TGTGCCAGCAGCTTAGAACCTAGCGACCACGAGCAGTACTTC. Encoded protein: CASSLEPSDHEQYF.

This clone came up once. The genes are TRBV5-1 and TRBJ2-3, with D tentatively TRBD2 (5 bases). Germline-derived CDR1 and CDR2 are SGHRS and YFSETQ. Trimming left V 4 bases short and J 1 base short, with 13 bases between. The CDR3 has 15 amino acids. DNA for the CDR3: TGCGCCAGCAGCCACCGGGGTGCACGCACAGATACGCAGTATTTT. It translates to CASSHRGARTDTQYF.

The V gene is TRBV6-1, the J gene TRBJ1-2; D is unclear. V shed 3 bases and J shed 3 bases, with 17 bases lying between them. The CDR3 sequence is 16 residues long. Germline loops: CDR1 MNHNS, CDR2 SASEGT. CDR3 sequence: CASSEFPELEYYGYTF. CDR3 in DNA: TGTGCCAGCAGTGAGTTCCCCGAGCTGGAGTACTATGGCTACACCTTC.

In DNA form, the CDR3 reads TGTGCCTTGGGAGAAAACACTGAAGCTTTCTTT. Amino acid sequence: CALGENTEAFF. The rearrangement links TRBV6-1 to TRBJ1-1; D not resolved. Germline V gene sequence: CDR1 MNHNS, CDR2 SASEGT. V dropped 11 bases and J dropped 2 bases, with 9 bases sitting between them. CDR3 size: 11 residues.

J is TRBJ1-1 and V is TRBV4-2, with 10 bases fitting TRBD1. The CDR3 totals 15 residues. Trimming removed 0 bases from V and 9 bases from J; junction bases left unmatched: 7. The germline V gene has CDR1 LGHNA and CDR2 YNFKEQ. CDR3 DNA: TGTGCCAGCAGCCAAGATCTTGGGGGACAGGGGAAAGCTTTCTTT. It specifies CASSQDLGGQGKAFF.

CDR3 loop: CASSWGGGGSTDTQYF. CDR3 sequence (DNA): TGTGCCAGCAGCTGGGGGGGTGGCGGGAGCACAGATACGCAGTATTTT. The V and J genes are TRBV5-4 and TRBJ2-3; the match to TRBD2 covers 7 bases. The CDR3 loop spans 16 amino acids. J gave up 0 bases and V 3 bases, and 7 bases lay outside the gene matches. Germline CDR1 is SGHNT and CDR2 is YYREEE (reference sequence). The whole variable domain, remainder taken from reference TRBV5-4 and TRBJ2-3, is ETGVTQSPTHLIKTRGQQVTLRCSSQSGHNTVSWYQQALGQGPQFIFQYYREEENGRGNFPPRFSGLQFPNYSSELNVNALELDDSALYLCASSWGGGGSTDTQYFGPGTRLTVL.

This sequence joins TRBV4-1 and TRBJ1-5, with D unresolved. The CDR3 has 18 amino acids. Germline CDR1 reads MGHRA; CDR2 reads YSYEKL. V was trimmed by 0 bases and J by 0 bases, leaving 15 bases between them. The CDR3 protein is CASSQERLPFYSNQPQHF. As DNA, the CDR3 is TGCGCCAGCAGCCAAGAGAGGCTGCCGTTTTATAGCAATCAGCCCCAGCATTTT.